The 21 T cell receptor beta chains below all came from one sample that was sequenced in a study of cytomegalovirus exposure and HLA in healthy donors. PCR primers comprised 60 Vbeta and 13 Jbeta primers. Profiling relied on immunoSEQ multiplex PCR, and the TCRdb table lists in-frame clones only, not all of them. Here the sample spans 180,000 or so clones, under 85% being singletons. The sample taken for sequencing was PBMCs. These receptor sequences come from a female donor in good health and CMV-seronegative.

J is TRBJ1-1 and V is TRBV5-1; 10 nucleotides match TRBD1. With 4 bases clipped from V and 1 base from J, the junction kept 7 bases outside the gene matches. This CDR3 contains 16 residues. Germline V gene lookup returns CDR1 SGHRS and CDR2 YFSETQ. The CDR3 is CASSAAGQGPNTEAFF. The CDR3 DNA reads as TGCGCCAGCAGCGCGGCGGGACAGGGGCCGAACACTGAAGCTTTCTTT.

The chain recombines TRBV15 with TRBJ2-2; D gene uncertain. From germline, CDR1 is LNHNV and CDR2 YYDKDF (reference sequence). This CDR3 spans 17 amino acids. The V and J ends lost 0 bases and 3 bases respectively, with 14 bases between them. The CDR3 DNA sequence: TGTGCCACCAGCAGAGATCTAGACGGGTCATACACCGGGGAGCTGTTTTTT. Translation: CATSRDLDGSYTGELFF.

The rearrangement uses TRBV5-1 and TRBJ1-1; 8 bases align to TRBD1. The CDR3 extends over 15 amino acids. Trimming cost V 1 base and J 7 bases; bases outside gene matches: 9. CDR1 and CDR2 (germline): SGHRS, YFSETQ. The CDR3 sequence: CASSLSPQGAGEAFF. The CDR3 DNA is TGCGCCAGCAGCTTGTCACCCCAGGGGGCGGGTGAAGCTTTCTTT. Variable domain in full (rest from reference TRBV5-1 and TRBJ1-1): KAGVTQTPRYLIKTRGQQVTLSCSPISGHRSVSWYQQTPGQGLQFLFEYFSETQRNKGNFPGRFSGRQFSNSRSEMNVSTLELGDSALYLCASSLSPQGAGEAFFGQGTRLTVV.

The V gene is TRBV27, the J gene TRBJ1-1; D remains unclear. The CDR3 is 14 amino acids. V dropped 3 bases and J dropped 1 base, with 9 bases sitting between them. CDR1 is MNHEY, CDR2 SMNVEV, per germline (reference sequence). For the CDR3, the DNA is TGTGCCAGCAGTTTGGCCAGAAAGAACACTGAAGCTTTCTTT. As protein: CASSLARKNTEAFF.

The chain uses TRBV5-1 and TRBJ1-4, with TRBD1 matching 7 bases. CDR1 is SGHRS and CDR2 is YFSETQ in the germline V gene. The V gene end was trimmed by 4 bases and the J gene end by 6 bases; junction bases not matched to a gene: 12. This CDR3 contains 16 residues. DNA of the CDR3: TGCGCCAGCAGCCCTCTGGACAGGATGGTCTATGAAAAACTGTTTTTT. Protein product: CASSPLDRMVYEKLFF.

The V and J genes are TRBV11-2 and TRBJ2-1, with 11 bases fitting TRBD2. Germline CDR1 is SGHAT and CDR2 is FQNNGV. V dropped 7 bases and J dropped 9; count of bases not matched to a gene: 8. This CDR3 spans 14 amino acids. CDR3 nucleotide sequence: TGTGCCAGCAACCTAGCGGGAGGAGTTGGTGAGCAGTTCTTC. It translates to CASNLAGGVGEQFF.

The CDR3 DNA sequence: TGTGCCAGCAGCTTGCAGGGTGGCCCTGGCTACGAGCAGTACTTC. This sequence encodes CASSLQGGPGYEQYF. The chain uses TRBV5-4 and TRBJ2-7; possibly TRBD1 for D (5 bases). The CDR3 is 15 amino acids. V lost 1 base, J lost 3 bases, and 14 bases lay in between. Per germline, CDR1 SGHNT and CDR2 YYREEE (reference sequence). The full variable domain, with the rest looked up from reference TRBV5-4 and TRBJ2-7, is ETGVTQSPTHLIKTRGQQVTLRCSSQSGHNTVSWYQQALGQGPQFIFQYYREEENGRGNFPPRFSGLQFPNYSSELNVNALELDDSALYLCASSLQGGPGYEQYFGPGTRLTVT.

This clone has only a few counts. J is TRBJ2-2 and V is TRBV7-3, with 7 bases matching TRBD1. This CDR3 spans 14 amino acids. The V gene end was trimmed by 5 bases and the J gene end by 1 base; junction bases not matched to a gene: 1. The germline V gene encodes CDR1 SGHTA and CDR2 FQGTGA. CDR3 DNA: TGTGCCAGCAGCCGACAGGGGAACACCGGGGAGCTGTTTTTT. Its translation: CASSRQGNTGELFF. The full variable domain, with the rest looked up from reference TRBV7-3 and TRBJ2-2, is GAGVSQTPSNKVTEKGKYVELRCDPISGHTALYWYRQSLGQGPEFLIYFQGTGAADDSGLPNDRFFAVRPEGSVSTLKIQRTERGDSAVYLCASSRQGNTGELFFGEGSRLTVL.

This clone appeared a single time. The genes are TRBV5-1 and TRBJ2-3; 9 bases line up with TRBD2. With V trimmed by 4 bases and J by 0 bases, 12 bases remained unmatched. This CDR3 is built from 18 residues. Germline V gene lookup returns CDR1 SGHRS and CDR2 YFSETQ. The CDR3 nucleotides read TGCGCCAGCAGCCCCGGGGGGCTAGCGGGATTTAGCACAGATACGCAGTATTTT. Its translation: CASSPGGLAGFSTDTQYF.

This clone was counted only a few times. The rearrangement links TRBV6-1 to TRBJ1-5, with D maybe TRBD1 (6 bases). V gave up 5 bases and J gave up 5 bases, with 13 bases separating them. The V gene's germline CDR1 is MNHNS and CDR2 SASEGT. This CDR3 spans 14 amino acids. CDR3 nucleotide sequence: TGTGCCAGCAGTTTTACAGGGACCCATCAGCCCCAGCATTTT. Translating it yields CASSFTGTHQPQHF.

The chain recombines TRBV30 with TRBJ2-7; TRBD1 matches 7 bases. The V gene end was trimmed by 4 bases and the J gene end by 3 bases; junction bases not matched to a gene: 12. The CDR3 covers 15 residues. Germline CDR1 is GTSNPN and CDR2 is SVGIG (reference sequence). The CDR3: CAWKQQGNPSYEQYF. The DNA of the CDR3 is TGTGCCTGGAAGCAACAGGGGAACCCCAGCTACGAGCAGTACTTC. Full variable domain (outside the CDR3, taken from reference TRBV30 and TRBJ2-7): SQTIHQWPATLVQPVGSPLSLECTVEGTSNPNLYWYRQAAGRGLQLLFYSVGIGQISSEVPQNLSASRPQDRQFILSSKKLLLSDSGFYLCAWKQQGNPSYEQYFGPGTRLTVT.

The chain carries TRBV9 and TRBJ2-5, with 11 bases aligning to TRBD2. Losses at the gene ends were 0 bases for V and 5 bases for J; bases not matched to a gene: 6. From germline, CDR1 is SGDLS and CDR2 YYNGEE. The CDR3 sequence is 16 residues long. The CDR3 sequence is CASSVATSGGSETQYF. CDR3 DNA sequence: TGTGCCAGCAGCGTAGCTACTAGCGGGGGCTCGGAGACCCAGTACTTC.

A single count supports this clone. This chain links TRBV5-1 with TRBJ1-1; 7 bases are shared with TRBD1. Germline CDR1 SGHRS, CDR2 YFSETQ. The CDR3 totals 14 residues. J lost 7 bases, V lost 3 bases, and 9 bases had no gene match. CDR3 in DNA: TGCGCCAGCAGCTATTCGACAGGGCTGAATGAAGCTTTCTTT. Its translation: CASSYSTGLNEAFF.

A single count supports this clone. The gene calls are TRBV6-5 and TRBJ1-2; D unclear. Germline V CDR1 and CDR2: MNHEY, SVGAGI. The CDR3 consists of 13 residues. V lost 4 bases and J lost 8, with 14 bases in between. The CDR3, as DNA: TGTGCCAGCAGTTTCGCTCGCGATCGGGGCTACACCTTC. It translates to CASSFARDRGYTF.

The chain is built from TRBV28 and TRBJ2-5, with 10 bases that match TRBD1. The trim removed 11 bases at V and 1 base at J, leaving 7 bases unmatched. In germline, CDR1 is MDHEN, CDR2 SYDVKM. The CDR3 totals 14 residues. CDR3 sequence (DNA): TGTGCCGGGGCGACAGGGGGCGTCCAAGAGACCCAGTACTTC. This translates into CAGATGGVQETQYF.

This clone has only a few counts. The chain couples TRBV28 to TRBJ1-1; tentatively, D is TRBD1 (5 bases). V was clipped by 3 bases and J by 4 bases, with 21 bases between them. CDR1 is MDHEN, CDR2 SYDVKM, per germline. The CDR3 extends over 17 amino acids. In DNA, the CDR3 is TGTGCCAGCAGTTTGGACATAAGGGGCGTTAGTGGCACTGAAGCTTTCTTT. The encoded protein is CASSLDIRGVSGTEAFF.

CDR3: CASTLLDRANTEAFF. Here the CDR3 DNA reads TGTGCCAGTACCCTTCTTGACAGGGCGAACACTGAAGCTTTCTTT. This chain joins TRBV19 and TRBJ1-1, with 7 bases fitting TRBD1. The CDR3 runs to 15 residues. Losses at the gene ends were 7 bases for V and 1 base for J; bases not matched to a gene: 9. Germline CDR1 is LNHDA and CDR2 is SQIVND (reference sequence).

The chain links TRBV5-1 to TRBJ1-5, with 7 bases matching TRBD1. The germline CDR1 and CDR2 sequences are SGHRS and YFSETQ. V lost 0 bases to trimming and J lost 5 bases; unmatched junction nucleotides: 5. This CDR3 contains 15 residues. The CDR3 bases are TGCGCCAGCAGCTTGGAGGGGGCTACCCATCAGCCCCAGCATTTT. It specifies CASSLEGATHQPQHF.

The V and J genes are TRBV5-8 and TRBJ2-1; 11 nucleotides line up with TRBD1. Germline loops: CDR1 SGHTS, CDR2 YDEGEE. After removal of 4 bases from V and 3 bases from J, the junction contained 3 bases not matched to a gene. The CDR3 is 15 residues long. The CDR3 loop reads CASSPGTGGYNEQFF. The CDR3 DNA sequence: TGTGCCAGCAGCCCGGGGACAGGGGGCTACAATGAGCAGTTCTTC.

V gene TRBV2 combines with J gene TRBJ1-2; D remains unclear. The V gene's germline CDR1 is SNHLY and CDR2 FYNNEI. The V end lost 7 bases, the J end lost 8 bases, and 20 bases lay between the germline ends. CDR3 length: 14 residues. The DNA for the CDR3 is TGTGCCAGCATCCGGGAGGGCGGAGGCCTGGGCTACACCTTC. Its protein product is CASIREGGGLGYTF.

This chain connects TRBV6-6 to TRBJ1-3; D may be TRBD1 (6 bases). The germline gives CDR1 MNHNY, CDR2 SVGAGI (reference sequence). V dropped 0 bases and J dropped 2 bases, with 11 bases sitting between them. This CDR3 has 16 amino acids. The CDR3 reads CASSYSKGTTGNTIYF. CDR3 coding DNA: TGTGCCAGCAGTTACTCGAAAGGGACAACTGGAAACACCATATATTTT.